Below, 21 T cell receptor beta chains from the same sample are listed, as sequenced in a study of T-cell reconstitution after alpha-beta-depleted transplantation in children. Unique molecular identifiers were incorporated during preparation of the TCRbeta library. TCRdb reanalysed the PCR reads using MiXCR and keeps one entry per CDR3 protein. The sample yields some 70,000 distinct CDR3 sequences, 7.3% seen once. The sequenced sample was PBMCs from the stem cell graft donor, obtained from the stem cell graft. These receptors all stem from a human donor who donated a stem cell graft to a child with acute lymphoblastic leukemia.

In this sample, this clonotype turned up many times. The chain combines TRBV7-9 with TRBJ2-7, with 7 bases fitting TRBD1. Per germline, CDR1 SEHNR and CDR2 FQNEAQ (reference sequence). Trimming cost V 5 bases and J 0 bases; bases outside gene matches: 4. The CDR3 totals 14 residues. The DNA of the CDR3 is TGTGCCAGCAGCCAAGACAGGGTCTCCTACGAGCAGTACTTC. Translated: CASSQDRVSYEQYF.

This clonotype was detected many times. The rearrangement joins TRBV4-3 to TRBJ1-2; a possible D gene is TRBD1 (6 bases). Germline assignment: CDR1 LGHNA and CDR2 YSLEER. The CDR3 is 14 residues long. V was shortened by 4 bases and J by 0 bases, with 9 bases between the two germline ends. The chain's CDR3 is CASSPQGSNYGYTF. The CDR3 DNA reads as TGCGCCAGCAGCCCACAGGGATCTAACTATGGCTACACCTTC.

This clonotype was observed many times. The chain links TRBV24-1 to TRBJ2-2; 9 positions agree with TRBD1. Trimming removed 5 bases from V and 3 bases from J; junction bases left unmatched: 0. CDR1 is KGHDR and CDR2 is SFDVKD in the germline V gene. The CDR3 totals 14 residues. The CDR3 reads CATSGTGDTGELFF. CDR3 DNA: TGTGCCACCAGTGGGACAGGGGACACCGGGGAGCTGTTTTTT.

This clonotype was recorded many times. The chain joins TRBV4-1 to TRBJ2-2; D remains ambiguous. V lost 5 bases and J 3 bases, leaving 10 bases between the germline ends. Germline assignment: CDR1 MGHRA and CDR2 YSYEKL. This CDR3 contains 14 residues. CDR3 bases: TGCGCCAGCAGCGGATCTCCCGACACCGGGGAGCTGTTTTTT. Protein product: CASSGSPDTGELFF.

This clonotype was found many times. The CDR3 DNA is TGTGCCAGCAGCCCCACTAGCGGAAAGAGTGAGACCCAGTACTTC. Its protein is CASSPTSGKSETQYF. V is TRBV7-8 and J is TRBJ2-5; 8 nucleotides match TRBD2. There are 15 residues in the CDR3. Per germline, CDR1 SGHVS and CDR2 FQNEAQ. V gave up 5 bases and J gave up 5 bases; unmatched junction bases: 10.

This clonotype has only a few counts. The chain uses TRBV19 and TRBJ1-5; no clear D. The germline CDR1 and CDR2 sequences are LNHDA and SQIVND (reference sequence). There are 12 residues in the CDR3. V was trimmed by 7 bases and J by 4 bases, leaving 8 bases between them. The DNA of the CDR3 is TGTGCCAGTATCGGTGCTAATCAGCCCCAGCATTTT. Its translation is CASIGANQPQHF. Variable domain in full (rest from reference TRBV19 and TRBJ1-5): DGGITQSPKYLFRKEGQNVTLSCEQNLNHDAMYWYRQDPGQGLRLIYYSQIVNDFQKGDIAEGYSVSREKKESFPLTVTSAQKNPTAFYLCASIGANQPQHFGDGTRLSIL.

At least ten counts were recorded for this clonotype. This CDR3 reads CASSPGTGEQFF. In DNA form, the CDR3 reads TGTGCCAGCAGCCCGGGAACTGGAGAGCAGTTCTTC. J is TRBJ2-1 and V is TRBV5-5; tentatively, D is TRBD2 (5 bases). Germline values: CDR1 SGHKS, CDR2 YYEKEE (reference sequence). This CDR3 region has 12 residues. Trimming took 4 bases from V and 10 from J, leaving 12 bases between them.

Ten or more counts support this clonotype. CDR3 region: CASSLRRNSGANVLTF. CDR3 in DNA: TGTGCCAGCAGTTTAAGACGGAACTCTGGGGCCAACGTCCTGACTTTC. The chain couples TRBV27 to TRBJ2-6; D uncertain. V dropped 2 bases and J dropped 0 bases, with 8 bases sitting between them. The CDR3 is 16 amino acids. CDR1 MNHEY and CDR2 SMNVEV come from the germline V gene (reference sequence).

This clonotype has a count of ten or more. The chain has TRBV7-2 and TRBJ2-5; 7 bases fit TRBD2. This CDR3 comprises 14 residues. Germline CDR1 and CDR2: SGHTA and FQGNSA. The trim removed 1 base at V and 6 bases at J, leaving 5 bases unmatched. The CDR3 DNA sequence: TGTGCCAGCAGCTTAGGGCGCGGGGGTCAGACCCAGTACTTC. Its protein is CASSLGRGGQTQYF.

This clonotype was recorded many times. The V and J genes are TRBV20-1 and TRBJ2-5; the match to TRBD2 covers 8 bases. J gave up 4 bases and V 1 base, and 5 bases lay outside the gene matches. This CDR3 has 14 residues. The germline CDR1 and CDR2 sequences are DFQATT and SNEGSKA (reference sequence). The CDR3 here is CSARAATSVETQYF. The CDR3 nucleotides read TGCAGTGCTAGAGCGGCGACTAGCGTAGAGACCCAGTACTTC.

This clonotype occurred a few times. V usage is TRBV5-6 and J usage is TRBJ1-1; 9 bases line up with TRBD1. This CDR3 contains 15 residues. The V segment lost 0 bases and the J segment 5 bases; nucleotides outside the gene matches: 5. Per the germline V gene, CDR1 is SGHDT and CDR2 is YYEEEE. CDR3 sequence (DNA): TGTGCCAGCAGCTTGGCGGGACAGGGTGAAACTGAAGCTTTCTTT. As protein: CASSLAGQGETEAFF.

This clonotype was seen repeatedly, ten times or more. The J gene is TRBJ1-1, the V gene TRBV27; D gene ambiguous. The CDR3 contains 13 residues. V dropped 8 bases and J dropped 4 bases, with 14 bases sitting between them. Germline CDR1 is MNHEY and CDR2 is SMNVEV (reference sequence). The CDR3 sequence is CASEGTSRTEAFF. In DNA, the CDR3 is TGTGCCAGCGAGGGAACTAGTCGCACTGAAGCTTTCTTT.

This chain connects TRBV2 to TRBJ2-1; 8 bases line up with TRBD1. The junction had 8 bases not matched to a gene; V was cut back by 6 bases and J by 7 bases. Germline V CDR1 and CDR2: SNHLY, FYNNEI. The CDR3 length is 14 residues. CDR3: CASRVQGVGNEQFF. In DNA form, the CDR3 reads TGTGCCAGCAGAGTACAGGGGGTAGGGAATGAGCAGTTCTTC.

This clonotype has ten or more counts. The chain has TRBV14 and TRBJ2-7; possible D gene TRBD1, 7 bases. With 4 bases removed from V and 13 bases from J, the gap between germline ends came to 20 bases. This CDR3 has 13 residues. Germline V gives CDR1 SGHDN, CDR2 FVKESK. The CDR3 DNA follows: TGTGCCAGCAGCCCTCAGGAGGGGGCTAGCTTATACTTC. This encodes CASSPQEGASLYF.

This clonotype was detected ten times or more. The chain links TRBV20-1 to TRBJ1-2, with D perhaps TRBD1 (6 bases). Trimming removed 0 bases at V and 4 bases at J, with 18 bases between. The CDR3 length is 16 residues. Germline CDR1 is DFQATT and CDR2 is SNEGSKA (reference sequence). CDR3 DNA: TGCAGTGCTAGAGATGATAGGGGGAAGGTCTCCTATGGCTACACCTTC. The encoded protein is CSARDDRGKVSYGYTF.

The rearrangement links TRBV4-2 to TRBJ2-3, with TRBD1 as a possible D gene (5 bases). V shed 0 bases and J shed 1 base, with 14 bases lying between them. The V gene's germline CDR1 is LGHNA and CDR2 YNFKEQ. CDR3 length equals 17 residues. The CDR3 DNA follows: TGTGCCAGCAGCCAAGAGGCAGGGCCCTTGGGCACAGATACGCAGTATTTT. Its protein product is CASSQEAGPLGTDTQYF.

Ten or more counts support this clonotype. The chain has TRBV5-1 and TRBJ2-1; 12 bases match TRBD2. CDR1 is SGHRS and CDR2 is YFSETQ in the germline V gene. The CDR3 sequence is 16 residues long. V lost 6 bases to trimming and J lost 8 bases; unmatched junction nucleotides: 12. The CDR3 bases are TGCGCCAGCACCATGGGGCCTAGCGGGGGGGCTGATGAGCAGTTCTTC. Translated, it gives CASTMGPSGGADEQFF.

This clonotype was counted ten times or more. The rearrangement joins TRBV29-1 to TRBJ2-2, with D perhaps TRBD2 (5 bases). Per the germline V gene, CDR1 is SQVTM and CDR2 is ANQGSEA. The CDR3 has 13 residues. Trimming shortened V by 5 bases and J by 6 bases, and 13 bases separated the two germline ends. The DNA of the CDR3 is TGCAGCGTTCCCGGCCCCGGGGCCGGGGAGCTGTTTTTT. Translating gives CSVPGPGAGELFF.

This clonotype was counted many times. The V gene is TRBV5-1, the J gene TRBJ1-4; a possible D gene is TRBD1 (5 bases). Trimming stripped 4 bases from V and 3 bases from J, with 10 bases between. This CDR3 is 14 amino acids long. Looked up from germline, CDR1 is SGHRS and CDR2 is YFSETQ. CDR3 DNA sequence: TGCGCCAGCAGCGAAGCGGGGGCTAATGAAAAACTGTTTTTT. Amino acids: CASSEAGANEKLFF.

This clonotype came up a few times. The CDR3 sequence is CTSYHWDDTGELFF. The CDR3 nucleotides are TGCACCAGCTACCACTGGGACGACACCGGGGAGCTGTTTTTT. V and J are TRBV1 and TRBJ2-2; TRBD1, as called in the table, went unchecked against the DNA. TRBV1 is a pseudogene. The length of the CDR3 is 14 residues.

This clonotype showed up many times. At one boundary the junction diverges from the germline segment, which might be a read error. The CDR3 DNA reads as TGCAGCGTTGAAGATAGACAGGGGGCGAAGACCGGGGAGCTGTTTTTT. This sequence encodes CSVEDRQGAKTGELFF. V usage is TRBV29-1 and J usage is TRBJ2-2; 10 bases are a match to TRBD1. The CDR3 has 16 residues. Germline V gene lookup returns CDR1 SQVTM and CDR2 ANQGSEA.